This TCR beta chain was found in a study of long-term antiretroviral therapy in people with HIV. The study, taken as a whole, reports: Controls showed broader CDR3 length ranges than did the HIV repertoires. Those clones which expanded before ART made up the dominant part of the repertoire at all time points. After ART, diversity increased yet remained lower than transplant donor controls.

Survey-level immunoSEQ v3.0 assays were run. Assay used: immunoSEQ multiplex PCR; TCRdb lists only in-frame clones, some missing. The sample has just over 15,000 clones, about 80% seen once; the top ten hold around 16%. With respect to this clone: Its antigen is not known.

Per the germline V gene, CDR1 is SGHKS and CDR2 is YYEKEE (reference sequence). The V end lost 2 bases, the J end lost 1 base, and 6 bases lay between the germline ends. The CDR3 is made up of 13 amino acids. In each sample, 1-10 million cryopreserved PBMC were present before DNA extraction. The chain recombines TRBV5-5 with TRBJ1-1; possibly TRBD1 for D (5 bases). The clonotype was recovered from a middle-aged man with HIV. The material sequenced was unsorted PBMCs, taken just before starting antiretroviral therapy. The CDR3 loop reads CASSLTGNTEAFF. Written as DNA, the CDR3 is TGTGCCAGCAGCTTAACAGGGAACACTGAAGCTTTCTTT.